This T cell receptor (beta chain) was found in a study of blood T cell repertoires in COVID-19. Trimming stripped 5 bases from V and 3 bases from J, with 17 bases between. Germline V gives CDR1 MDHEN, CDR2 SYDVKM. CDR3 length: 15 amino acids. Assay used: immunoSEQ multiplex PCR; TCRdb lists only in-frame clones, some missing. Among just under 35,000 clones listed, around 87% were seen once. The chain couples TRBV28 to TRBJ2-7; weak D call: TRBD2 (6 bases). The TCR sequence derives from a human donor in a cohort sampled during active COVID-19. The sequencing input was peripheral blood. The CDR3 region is CASSLGGDRGYEQYF. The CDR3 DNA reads TGTGCCAGCAGTCTAGGCGGGGATCGAGGCTACGAGCAGTACTTC.